This T cell receptor beta chain was captured in a study of response to subunit inactivated influenza vaccine. The ends were cut back, 4 bases at V and 0 bases at J, with 13 bases in the middle. The CDR3 extends over 15 amino acids. Germline V gene lookup returns CDR1 MNHEY and CDR2 SVGEGT. The study, taken as a whole, reports: Authors suggested seasonal influenza vaccinations each recruit few new T cells.

MiXCR, run by TCRdb on the RT-PCR reads, gives a single entry per CDR3 protein. This repertoire shows hundreds of thousands of distinct CDR3 sequences, under 9% found once; its top ten account for 10% to 15%. In regard to this clonotype: Its cognate antigen is unknown.

The receptor's source is a man aged 50 to 69 who received an inactivated influenza vaccine. The chain recombines TRBV6-2 or TRBV6-3 with TRBJ2-7; D tentatively reads TRBD1 or TRBD2 (5 bases each). The sequencing here drew on PBMCs from blood, taken less than 30 months after vaccination. The CDR3 loop is CASSSHGTASYEQYF. In DNA form, the CDR3 reads TGTGCCAGCAGTTCCCATGGGACGGCCTCCTACGAGCAGTACTTC.